This T cell receptor (beta chain) is from a study of blood T cell repertoires in COVID-19. Study overall: Collection of acute and convalescent COVID-19 samples took place in the United States, Italy and Spain. T cells, B-cell-depleted T cells, or PBMCs provided the cDNA or gDNA that served as material.

Germline V gene data show CDR1 as MNHEY and CDR2 as SMNVEV (reference sequence). This CDR3 has 13 residues. V shed 4 bases, J shed 8 bases, and the junction held 5 bases outside the gene matches. As handled by the study authors: It was from reference gene primer amplification that nucleated cell counts were estimated. Some clones are missing from TCRdb's copy, which holds only in-frame ones; the method was immunoSEQ multiplex PCR. The D gene and trimming were derived from the DNA, and the V and J assignments and clone size from that table. This table has over 120,000 clones, approximately 90% appearing once.

This chain uses TRBV27 with TRBJ1-1; 9 nucleotides agree with TRBD1. Sequences were obtained from peripheral blood. The sequence derives from a man in his 60s with active or convalescent COVID-19. For the CDR3, the DNA is TGTGCCAGCAGTTGGGGGACAGGGAAAGAAGCTTTCTTT. It yields the protein CASSWGTGKEAFF.